The subject of this entry is one T cell receptor beta chain. Its target is not known. Trimming cost V 2 bases and J 8 bases; bases outside gene matches: 10. The germline gives CDR1 DFQATT, CDR2 SNEGSKA (reference sequence). The CDR3 is 16 residues long. Treatment denoted: approximately nine-day PBMC culture with coronavirus spike peptide pools or control peptides (ViraFEST assay). Peptide pool stimulation in ViraFEST expanded antigen-specific T cells, whose TCRs were then sequenced. The data are from a study of vaccination and CD4 T cells after COVID-19. Looking at the study overall: With several mild cases and one severe, convalescent patients were SARS-CoV-2 positive by nasal swab PCR. Controls used CEFX viral epitopes (positive), HIV-1 Nef peptides (negative), or no peptide.

The Oncomine TCR Beta short-read assay sequenced DNA from cultured CD4+ T cells. Cultured CD4+ T cells yielded the extracted genomic DNA. Via MiXCR, TCRdb re-called the PCR reads, giving one row per CDR3 protein. Of 13,000 or so distinct CDR3 sequences listed, under 55% are singletons. This chain joins TRBV20-1 and TRBJ2-1; 12 bases are a match to TRBD2. This TCR was sampled from a human donor who had recovered from COVID-19. The specimen sequenced was CD4+ T cells from blood, cultured in vitro. CDR3 region: CSARLLTSGGRDEQFF. In DNA form, the CDR3 reads TGCAGTGCTAGACTTTTGACTAGCGGGGGCAGGGATGAGCAGTTCTTC.